This T cell receptor (beta chain) comes out of a study of Graves' ophthalmopathy and Graves' hyperthyroidism. This clonotype appeared many times. The target antigen is unknown. For repertoire sequencing, the TCR beta CDR3 regions were amplified from RNA transcripts. An opening RT-PCR round employed HTBI primers and preceded a second-round multiplex PCR. TCRdb re-called the multiplex PCR reads through MiXCR, storing one row per CDR3 protein. The sample shows 150,000 or so distinct CDR3 sequences, approximately 40% of them seen only once. Lactation, pregnancy, uncontrolled infections and other autoimmune diseases were all grounds for excluding patients. The source of the PBMCs was approximately 10 ml of fresh peripheral blood. Losses at the gene ends were 0 bases for V and 2 bases for J; bases not matched to a gene: 3. Germline V CDR1 and CDR2: ENHRY, SYGVKD. The CDR3 contains 15 residues. The study's findings and limits: Most thyroid clonotypes expanded beyond 0.001 frequency were also found in blood.

This receptor was obtained from a man aged 30 to 39 with Graves' ophthalmopathy. This rearrangement joins TRBV10-3 to TRBJ2-5, with 7 bases aligning to TRBD1. Sequenced sample: peripheral blood. The CDR3 protein is CAISESTTGQETQYF. The CDR3 nucleotides read TGTGCCATCAGTGAGTCGACGACAGGGCAAGAGACCCAGTACTTC.